This TCR beta chain was identified during a study of cytotoxic CD8 clonotypes in ibrutinib-treated CLL. Study in general: Across the patients, approximately 12 were relapsed/refractory, under 16 treatment-naive and roughly 17 IGHV unmutated.

The germline CDR1 and CDR2 sequences are SGHRS and YFSETQ. There are 14 residues in the CDR3. V lost 0 bases, J lost 5 bases, and 10 bases lay in between. The targeted sequencing depth was 1 in 200,000 to 1 in 1 million T cells. Sequencing used immunoSEQ multiplex PCR; TCRdb keeps in-frame clones, though not all of them. The top ten hold 4.5% to 6.5% of the sample, which has about 150,000 clones, about 70% seen once. As for this clone: Antigen: not known.

Study-wide results and caveats: Clonality correlated strongly with circulating CD8+ T cells and exceeded age-matched healthy donors at baseline. Whereas clonality rose at ibrutinib response, it declined toward baseline at progression.

V and J are TRBV5-1 and TRBJ2-3; D is perhaps TRBD2 (5 bases). The receptor's source is a human donor with chronic lymphocytic leukemia. Sample: PBMCs, taken after 24 months of ibrutinib treatment. CDR3 residues: CASSLVGREDTQYF. Written as DNA, the CDR3 is TGCGCCAGCAGCTTGGTCGGCCGGGAAGATACGCAGTATTTT.